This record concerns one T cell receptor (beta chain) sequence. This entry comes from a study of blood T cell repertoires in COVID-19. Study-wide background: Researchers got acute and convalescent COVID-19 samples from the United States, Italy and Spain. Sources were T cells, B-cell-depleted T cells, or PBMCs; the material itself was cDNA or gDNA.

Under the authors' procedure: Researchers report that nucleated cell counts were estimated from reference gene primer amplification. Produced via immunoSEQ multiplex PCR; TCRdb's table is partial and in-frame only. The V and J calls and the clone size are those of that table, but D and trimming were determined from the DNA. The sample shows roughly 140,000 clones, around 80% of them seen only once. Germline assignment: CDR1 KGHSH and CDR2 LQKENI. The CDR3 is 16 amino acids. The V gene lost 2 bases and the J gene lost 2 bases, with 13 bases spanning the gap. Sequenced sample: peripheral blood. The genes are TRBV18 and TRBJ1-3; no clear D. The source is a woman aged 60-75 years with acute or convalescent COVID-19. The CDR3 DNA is TGTGCCAGCTCACCAAGTCACATACAGACTGGAAACACCATATATTTT. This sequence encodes CASSPSHIQTGNTIYF.